These T cell receptor beta chains were read from a single sample in a study of graft-versus-host responses after intestinal transplantation. The table came from immunoSEQ multiplex PCR; TCRdb's copy has only in-frame clones and leaves some out. The sample lists about 130,000 clones; 80% to 95% were seen once. No antigen has been identified for these receptors. Source: unstimulated CD4+ T cells sorted from spleen or lymph node cells, taken before intestinal transplant. The receptors originated from a human donor who received an intestinal transplant. The CDR3 runs from the conserved cysteine through the conserved F or W.

v_call,cdr3_length,j_call,cdr3_aa
TRBV28,14,TRBJ1-1,CASSLSYLNTEAFF
TRBV19,15,TRBJ2-1,CASSPQSVTYNEQFF
TRBV19,17,TRBJ2-1,CASSPGTSGSSYNEQFF
TRBV28,16,TRBJ2-5,CASSHTGKGYQETQYF
TRBV10-2,15,.,CASSEKTVSSYEQYF
TRBV15,16,TRBJ2-3,CATSPLERAHTDTQYF
TRBV11-1,15,TRBJ1-4,CASSSEGQGAEKLFF
TRBV11-2,14,TRBJ2-1,CASSLGQFNNEQFF
TRBV6-7,9,.,CASSPEQYF
TRBV5-1,12,TRBJ2-1,CASSPDWNEQFF
TRBV19,14,TRBJ1-1,CASSIGRLNTEAFF
TRBV5-5,17,TRBJ2-1,CASSLWAGGFSYNEQFF
TRBV4-2,13,TRBJ1-1,CASSAPSGTEAFF
TRBV6-6,16,TRBJ2-7,CASSPWGRYPSYEQYF
TRBV18,18,TRBJ2-2,CASSPRRTSGTNTGELFF
TRBV28,15,TRBJ2-7,CASRPTSGGLPGQYF
TRBV2,13,TRBJ1-1,CASSLEDKGEAFF
TRBV6-1,14,TRBJ1-5,CASSLGIFNQPQHF
TRBV28,18,TRBJ2-1,CASSSRLAGGLGYNEQFF
TRBV10-3,14,TRBJ2-7,CAISEGGGPGEQYF
TRBV2,15,TRBJ2-1,CASTWGTSGRNEQFF
TRBV5-1,17,.,CASSNLLAGVGGYEQYF
TRBV21-1,18,TRBJ2-7,CASSKTRGTGQGSYEQYF
TRBV7-9,17,TRBJ2-5,CASSLDFGTSLKETQYF
TRBV5-8,14,TRBJ2-2,CASALGGNTGELFF
TRBV7-8,17,TRBJ2-3,CASSLSGAGASTDTQYF
TRBV15,15,TRBJ2-2,CATSRDQAGTGELFF
TRBV13,13,TRBJ1-1,CASSPRGNTEAFF
TRBV27,17,TRBJ1-5,CASSLGQGAAGNQPQHF
TRBV9,16,TRBJ2-7,CASSPELANKNYEQYF
TRBV5-1,15,TRBJ1-2,CASSSSDSSNYGYTF
TRBV9,16,TRBJ1-2,CASSATPGQPNYGYTF
TRBV30,13,TRBJ1-2,CAWSGWQTSGYTF
TRBV7-9,14,TRBJ1-4,CASSLSQIDEKLFF
TRBV5-1,12,TRBJ2-3,CASSFSTDTQYF
TRBV27,16,TRBJ2-7,CASSYRTGLSWKEQYF
TRBV25-1,18,TRBJ1-4,CASSESRQGLATNEKLFF
TRBV11-2,13,TRBJ2-1,CASSHGTSNEQFF
TRBV30,15,TRBJ1-3,CAWSASGGTGNTIYF
TRBV30,13,TRBJ1-1,CAWRTGEGTEAFF
TRBV5-1,15,TRBJ2-7,CASSTGLAGGGEQYF
TRBV6-1,15,TRBJ1-2,CASSDQGLGNYGYTF
TRBV9,17,TRBJ2-1,CASSAGRGQVRLGEQFF
TRBV30,17,TRBJ1-5,CAWSVRTGRTSNQPQHF
TRBV6-5,13,TRBJ2-7,CASTRLTDYEQYF
TRBV6-1,12,TRBJ1-1,CASPAPNTEAFF
TRBV5-6,16,TRBJ1-6,CASSVGGGLSNSPLHF
TRBV7-7,13,TRBJ2-7,CASGRDFSYEQYF
TRBV19,13,TRBJ2-2,CASRTDYTGELFF
TRBV5-5,12,TRBJ2-7,CASSLGYYEQYF
TRBV28,15,TRBJ2-5,CASSPGQGRGETQYF
TRBV11-1,16,TRBJ2-1,CASSSYQGSLYNEQFF
TRBV7-8,16,TRBJ1-5,CASSFGTAFSNQPQHF
TRBV6-1,14,TRBJ1-2,CASSRGQGSSAYTF
TRBV14,14,TRBJ2-7,CASSPHWQDYEQYF
TRBV14,14,TRBJ2-7,CASSRRGLSYEQYF
TRBV5-4,15,TRBJ2-1,CASLPQKSSDHEQFF